These 2 T cell receptor beta chains came from one sample sequenced in a study of blood T cell repertoires in COVID-19. Sequencing used immunoSEQ multiplex PCR; TCRdb keeps in-frame clones, though not all of them. The table lists about 91,000 clones, roughly 79% of them singletons, with roughly 10% in the top ten. The material sequenced was peripheral blood. These TCRs come from a woman aged 80 or older with acute or convalescent COVID-19.

V usage is TRBV28 and J usage is TRBJ1-6; 10 bases are a match to TRBD1. Trimming took 8 bases from V and 6 from J; bases not matched to a gene: 4. Germline V lookup: CDR1 MDHEN, CDR2 SYDVKM. This CDR3 is built from 14 residues. The CDR3 spells CASLRDRGNSPLHF. The DNA for the CDR3 is TGTGCCAGCCTCCGGGACAGGGGTAATTCACCCCTCCACTTT.

This clone was picked up a small number of times. This sequence joins TRBV11-3 and TRBJ2-5; 7 nucleotides line up with TRBD1. After removal of 3 bases from V and 2 bases from J, the junction contained 6 bases not matched to a gene. Germline CDR1 SGHNT, CDR2 YENEEA. The CDR3 is 15 amino acids. CDR3 sequence reads: CASSFTGTAQETQYF. CDR3 DNA sequence: TGTGCCAGCAGCTTCACCGGGACAGCACAAGAGACCCAGTACTTC. Full variable domain (missing parts from reference TRBV11-3 and TRBJ2-5): EAGVVQSPRYKIIEKKQPVAFWCNPISGHNTLYWYLQNLGQGPELLIRYENEEAVDDSQLPKDRFSAERLKGVDSTLKIQPAELGDSAVYLCASSFTGTAQETQYFGPGTRLLVL.